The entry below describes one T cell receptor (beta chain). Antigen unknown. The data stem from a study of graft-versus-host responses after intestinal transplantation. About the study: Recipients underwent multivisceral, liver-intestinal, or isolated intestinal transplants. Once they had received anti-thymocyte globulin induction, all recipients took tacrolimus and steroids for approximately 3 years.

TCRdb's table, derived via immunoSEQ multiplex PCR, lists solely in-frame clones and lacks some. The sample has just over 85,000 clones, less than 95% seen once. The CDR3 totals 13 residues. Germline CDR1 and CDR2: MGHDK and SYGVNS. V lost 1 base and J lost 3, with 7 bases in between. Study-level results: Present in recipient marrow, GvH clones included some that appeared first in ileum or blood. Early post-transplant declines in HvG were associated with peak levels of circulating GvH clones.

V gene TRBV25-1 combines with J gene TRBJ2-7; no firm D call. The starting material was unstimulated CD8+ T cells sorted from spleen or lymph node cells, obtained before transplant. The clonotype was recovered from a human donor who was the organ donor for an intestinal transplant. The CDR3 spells CASSEFSSYEQYF. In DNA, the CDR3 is TGTGCCAGCAGTGAATTTTCTAGCTACGAGCAGTACTTC.